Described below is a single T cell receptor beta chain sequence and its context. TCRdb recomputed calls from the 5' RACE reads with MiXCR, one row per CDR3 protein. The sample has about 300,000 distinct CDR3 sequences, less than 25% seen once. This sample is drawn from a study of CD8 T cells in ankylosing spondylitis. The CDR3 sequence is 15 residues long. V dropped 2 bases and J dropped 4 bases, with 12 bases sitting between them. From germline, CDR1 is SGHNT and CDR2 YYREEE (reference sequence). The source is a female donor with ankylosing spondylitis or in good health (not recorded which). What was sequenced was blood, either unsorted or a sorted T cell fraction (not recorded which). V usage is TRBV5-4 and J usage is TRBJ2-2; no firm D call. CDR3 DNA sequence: TGTGCCAGCAGCTTTGAGAGCACCTTCACCGGGGAGCTGTTTTTT. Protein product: CASSFESTFTGELFF.